This T cell receptor (beta chain) is drawn from a study of T cells in Graves' hyperthyroidism and ophthalmopathy. TCR beta CDR3 regions were amplified from RNA. Carried out on the TCR CDR3, a first-round RT-PCR used the HTBI primer set. TCRdb re-derived calls from the multiplex PCR reads in MiXCR, one entry per CDR3 protein. The table shows roughly 240,000 distinct CDR3 sequences, with about 24% occurring only once. The CDR3 runs to 14 residues. Trimming stripped 3 bases from V and 5 bases from J, with 14 bases between. Germline V gene lookup returns CDR1 MDHEN and CDR2 SYDVKM. Sequences were obtained from blood. This receptor was obtained from a woman aged 40 to 50 with Graves' ophthalmopathy. The genes are TRBV28 and TRBJ2-7; unclear D gene. The CDR3 is CASSFSDGGDEQYF. Here the CDR3 DNA reads TGTGCCAGCAGTTTTTCGGACGGTGGGGACGAGCAGTACTTC.